This T cell receptor beta chain was documented in a study of neoadjuvant anti-PD-1 for oral cavity cancer. Whole-study context: Nivolumab at 3 mg/kg was mostly given biweekly, three to four doses, pre-surgery.

Some clones are missing from TCRdb's copy, which holds only in-frame ones; the method was immunoSEQ multiplex PCR. The profile shows around 12,000 clones, around three fifths of them singletons. The sequences come from PBMCs, collected before nivolumab (anti-PD-1) treatment. This TCR came from a person aged 35-80 years with oral cavity squamous cell carcinoma.

Written as DNA, the CDR3 is TGCGCCAGCAGCTTGCAAGGAAACACCATATATTTT. Its protein is CASSLQGNTIYF. The chain recombines TRBV5-1 with TRBJ1-3, with D hard to call. Per the germline V gene, CDR1 is SGHRS and CDR2 is YFSETQ. V was cut by 1 base and J by 4 bases, with 3 bases left in between. The CDR3 is 12 residues long. Looking up the rest from reference TRBV5-1 and TRBJ1-3 gives the full variable domain: KAGVTQTPRYLIKTRGQQVTLSCSPISGHRSVSWYQQTPGQGLQFLFEYFSETQRNKGNFPGRFSGRQFSNSRSEMNVSTLELGDSALYLCASSLQGNTIYFGEGSWLTVV.